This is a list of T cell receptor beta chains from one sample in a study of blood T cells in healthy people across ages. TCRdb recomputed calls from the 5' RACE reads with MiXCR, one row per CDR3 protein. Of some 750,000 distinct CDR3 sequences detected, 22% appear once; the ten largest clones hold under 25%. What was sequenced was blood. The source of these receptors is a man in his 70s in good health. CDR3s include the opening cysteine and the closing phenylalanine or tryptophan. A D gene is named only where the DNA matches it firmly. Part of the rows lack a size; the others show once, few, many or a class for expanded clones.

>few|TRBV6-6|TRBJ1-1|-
TGTGCCAGCACACGGCAGGGTCAGAGCACTGAAGCTTTCTTT
CASTRQGQSTEAFF
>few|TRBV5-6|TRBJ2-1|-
TGTGCCAGCAGCTTGGCTGGCCTGGGGTATGAGCAGTTCTTC
CASSLAGLGYEQFF
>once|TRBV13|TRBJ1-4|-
TGTGCCAGCAGCCAGAGGGTTGGCGAAAAACTGTTTTTT
CASSQRVGEKLFF
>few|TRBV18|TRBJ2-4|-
TGTGCCAGCTCACCCGTAGTAGGCGGAAGGAGTCAGTACTTC
CASSPVVGGRSQYF
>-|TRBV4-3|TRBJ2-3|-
TGCGCCAGCAGCCAATTCGGGAGCACAGATACGCAGTATTTT
CASSQFGSTDTQYF
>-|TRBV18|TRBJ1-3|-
TGTGCCAGCTCACCCCGCGAAGACACCATATATTTT
CASSPREDTIYF
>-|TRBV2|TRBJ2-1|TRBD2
TGTGCCAGCAGTCCGACTAGCGGGGACTACAATGAGCAGTTCTTC
CASSPTSGDYNEQFF
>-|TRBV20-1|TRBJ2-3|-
TGCAGTGCCACGGACTCGAAGGCAGATACGCAGTATTTT
CSATDSKADTQYF
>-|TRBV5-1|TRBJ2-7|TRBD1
TGCGCCAGCAGCTTGGTACAGGGGGCTCGAGAGCAGTACTTC
CASSLVQGAREQYF
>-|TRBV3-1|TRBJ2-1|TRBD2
TGTGCCAGCAGCCCCCGCGGGAGGCACAATGAGCAGTTCTTC
CASSPRGRHNEQFF
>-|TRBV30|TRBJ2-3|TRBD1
TGTGCCTGGGGGACACTCAGGGGGAACGCAGATACGCAGTATTTT
CAWGTLRGNADTQYF
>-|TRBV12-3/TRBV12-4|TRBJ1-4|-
TGTGCCAGCAGTTTAACTCCAGGGATTGAAAAACTGTTTTTT
CASSLTPGIEKLFF
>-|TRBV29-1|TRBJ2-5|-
TGCAGCGGTACGTCCGGGACCCAGTACTTC
CSGTSGTQYF
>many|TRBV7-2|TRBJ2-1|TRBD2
TGTGCCAGCAGCGACCGGACTAGACCGCCGCGAAATGAGCAGTTCTTC
CASSDRTRPPRNEQFF
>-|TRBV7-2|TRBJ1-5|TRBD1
TGTGCCAGCAGCTTCGAGGGACAGGGGCGATATAGCAATCAGCCCCAGCATTTT
CASSFEGQGRYSNQPQHF
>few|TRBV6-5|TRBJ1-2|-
TGTGCCAGCACCAAATATGGGAGGGTGGACTATGGCTACACCTTC
CASTKYGRVDYGYTF
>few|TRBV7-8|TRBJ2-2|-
TGTGCCAGCAGCCAGAGAGGAGCCGGGGAGCTGTTTTTT
CASSQRGAGELFF
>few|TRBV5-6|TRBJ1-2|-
TGTGCCAGCAGCTTTGCAGGGGGCTACACCTTC
CASSFAGGYTF
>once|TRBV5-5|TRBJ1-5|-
TGTGCCAGCAGCTTGAGCTGGGGGCCCCAGCCCCAGCATTTT
CASSLSWGPQPQHF
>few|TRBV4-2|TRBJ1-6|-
TGTGCCAGCAGCCAACAGACGGAGCAAAATTCACCCCTCCACTTT
CASSQQTEQNSPLHF
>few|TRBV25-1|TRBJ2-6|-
TGTGCCAGCAGTGAAACAGTCTCTGGGGCCAACGTCCTGACTTTC
CASSETVSGANVLTF
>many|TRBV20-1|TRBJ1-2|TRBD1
TGCAGTGCCCCCGACAGGGGCTATGGCTACACCTTC
CSAPDRGYGYTF
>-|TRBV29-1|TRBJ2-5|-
TGCAGCGTTGAACTCCCGATCGGGACACAAGAGACCCAGTACTTC
CSVELPIGTQETQYF
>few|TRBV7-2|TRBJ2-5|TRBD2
TGTGCCAGCAGCCGGACTAGCGGTCAACAAGAGACCCAGTACTTC
CASSRTSGQQETQYF
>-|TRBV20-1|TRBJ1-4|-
TGCAGTGCGAGTCCGGGTGCAACTAATGAAAAACTGTTTTTT
CSASPGATNEKLFF
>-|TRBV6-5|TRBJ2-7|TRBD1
TGTGCCAGCAGTTACTCCGGGACAGGGCCCTTCGAGCAGTACTTC
CASSYSGTGPFEQYF
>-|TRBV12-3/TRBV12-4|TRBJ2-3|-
TGTGCCAGCAGTTCGGTCTCGGCTAGCACAGATACGCAGTATTTT
CASSSVSASTDTQYF
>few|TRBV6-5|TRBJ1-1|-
TGTGCCAGCAGTTACGAGGGTACGAACACTGAAGCTTTCTTT
CASSYEGTNTEAFF
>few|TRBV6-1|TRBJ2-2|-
TGTGCCAGCAGTGAAATTCGTAGGGCCAGGGGTACCGGGGAGCTGTTTTTT
CASSEIRRARGTGELFF
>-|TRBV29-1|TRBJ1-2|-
TGCAGCGTTGATAGGGACGGTTACTATGGCTACACCTTC
CSVDRDGYYGYTF
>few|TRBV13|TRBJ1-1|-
TGTGCCAGCAGCTTTCGTTCCAGGGGGAACACTGAAGCTTTCTTT
CASSFRSRGNTEAFF
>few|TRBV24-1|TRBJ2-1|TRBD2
TGTGCCACCAGTGACAACGTAGCGGGGGGGTCCTACAATGAGCAGTTCTTC
CATSDNVAGGSYNEQFF
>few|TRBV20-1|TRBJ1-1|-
TGCAGTGCTAGAGGGACCGCCGGGAACACTGAAGCTTTCTTT
CSARGTAGNTEAFF
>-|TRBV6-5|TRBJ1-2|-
TGTGCCAGCAGTTGGGGGTATGGTGGCTACACCTTC
CASSWGYGGYTF
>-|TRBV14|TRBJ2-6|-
TGTGCCAGCAGCCATCCAGACAGGAGGACTACTGGGGCCAACGTCCTGACTTTC
CASSHPDRRTTGANVLTF
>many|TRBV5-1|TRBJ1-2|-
TGCGCCAGCAGCTTGGGGGGCAGAAACTATGGCTACACCTTC
CASSLGGRNYGYTF
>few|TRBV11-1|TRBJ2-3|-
TGTGCCAGCAGCCCCAGGGAAAGACGGTTCTTTGGAGATACGCAGTATTTT
CASSPRERRFFGDTQYF
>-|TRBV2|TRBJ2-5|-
TGTGCCAGCAGGGAAATACAAGAGACCCAGTACTTC
CASREIQETQYF
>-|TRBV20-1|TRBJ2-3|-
TGCAGTGCTAGATCCCTTCGGGGAGATACGCAGTATTTT
CSARSLRGDTQYF
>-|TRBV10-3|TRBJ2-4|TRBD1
TGTGCCATCAGTGAGTCCGGGACAGTCATTCAGTACTTC
CAISESGTVIQYF
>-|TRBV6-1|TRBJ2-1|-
TGTGCCGCGGCCCGGTGGGGAATAGCGGCCTCCTACAATGAGCAGTTCTTC
CAAARWGIAASYNEQFF
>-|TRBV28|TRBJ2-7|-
TGTGCCAGCAGTCCATCTCCGGGACGACTCCACGAGCAGTACTTC
CASSPSPGRLHEQYF
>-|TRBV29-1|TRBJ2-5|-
TGCAGCGTTGAAGGACAGCCCGAAGAGACCCAGTACTTC
CSVEGQPEETQYF
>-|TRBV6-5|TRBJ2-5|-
TGTGCCAGCAGTTACCCGGACTGGTCCGGGACCCAGTACTTC
CASSYPDWSGTQYF
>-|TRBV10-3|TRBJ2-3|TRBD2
TGTGCCATCAGTGACCCCACTAGCGGAATAAGTAGCACAGATACGCAGTATTTT
CAISDPTSGISSTDTQYF
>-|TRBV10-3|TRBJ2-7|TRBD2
TGTGCCATCAGTGAGTCGCGACTAGCGGGTCCCTACGAGCAGTACTTC
CAISESRLAGPYEQYF
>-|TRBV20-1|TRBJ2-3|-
TGCAGTGCTTGCCGGGACGGAAACACAGATACGCAGTATTTT
CSACRDGNTDTQYF
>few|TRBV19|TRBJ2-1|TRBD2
TGTGCCTGCACCCGGGACCCACAACCCCTAGCGGGATCTAGCTCCTACAATGAGCAGTTCTTC
CACTRDPQPLAGSSSYNEQFF
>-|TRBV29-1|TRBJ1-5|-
TGCAGCGTTTGGAGGGAGGGTCAGCCCCAGCATTTT
CSVWREGQPQHF
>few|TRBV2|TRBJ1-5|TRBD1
TGTGCCAGCAGGGGACAGGGAACTAGCAATCAGCCCCAGCATTTT
CASRGQGTSNQPQHF
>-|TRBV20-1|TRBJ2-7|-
TGCAGTGCTAGAGCCGGGGGCCACTACGAGCAGTACTTC
CSARAGGHYEQYF